This T cell receptor (beta chain) was identified during a study of cytomegalovirus exposure and HLA in healthy donors (dated by TCRdb to the late 2010s). Regarding the complete study: According to an earlier analysis of several hundred of the donors, 150 million to 200 million T cells yielded over 100 million unique TCR beta sequences and about 300 Gb of sequence data. The genetic ancestry cluster associated with self-reported Caucasian donors included about four fifths of the roughly 390 genotyped donors. All discovery cohort repertoires had been generated on a single sequencing platform. The number of donors typed differed by locus, with about 629-630 for A, B, C, DRB1 and DQB1, more than 500 for DQA1, 606 for DPA1, and some 440 for DPB1. Along with the roughly 710-subject first cohort, a separate validation cohort of over 90 different subjects was used. Genome-wide SNP genotypes for about 55% of the 666 donors were used in a later genetic analysis, which treated that subset as a discovery cohort. An earlier analysis of approximately 500 of the donors applied high-throughput TCR beta sequencing to assess whether each TCR beta V gene segment acted as functional or pseudogenic. An early release covering just under 650 HLA-typed donors comprised 250 to 350 gigabases of sequencing data and tens of millions of unique TCR sequences. HLA typing covered class I and class II loci at four-digit resolution. A later analysis re-analyzed previously published TCR beta repertoires from approximately 670 donors and added high-resolution HLA genotyping to study TCR occurrence patterns. The study was designed to test whether signatures of past pathogen exposure could be identified by cataloging public T cell receptors. Because of strong linkage in the cohort, roughly 5 DR-DQ haplotypes were treated as single units for association and clustering. To predict cytomegalovirus infection status, the study brought together high-throughput TCR immunosequencing, statistical association of individual TCRs with disease status, and machine learning. Donor age, sex, ethnicity and CMV serostatus were compiled alongside the repertoire data. The study used immunosequencing to profile the T cell repertoires of about 670 subjects and linked those repertoires to cytomegalovirus serostatus. In the later analysis, no new phenotypic data were used to find candidate immune exposures; instead, reliance was placed on TCR beta sequences and their occurrence across donors. Across some 400 genotyped donors of the cohort, an average of about 200,000 unique TCR beta nucleotide sequences per donor were sequenced, and roughly 17% of those sequences were non-productive. Overall results and qualifications from the work: Broadly in line with IMGT annotations, most TCR beta V segments showed up in productive rearrangements about 90% or about 30% of the time in an earlier analysis of approximately 600 of the donors. CMV serostatus was the only immune exposure information available for the cohort. Because HLA typing was missing for some donors at each locus, association tests included only the typed subset. Correlated functional status among segregating V segments might be attributable to linkage disequilibrium, but an unknown experimental factor could not be ruled out. Most TCR sequences were seen in very few donors, while some public TCRs were found in many individuals. In both the original and validation cohorts, the classifier was reported to diagnose cytomegalovirus status with high specificity and sensitivity. Compared with the approximately 670-donor mean, donors in an Asian-associated ancestry cluster had fewer N-insertions in productive TCRs, according to a later genetic analysis. A cluster of highly shared sequence variants was judged likely to be a technical artifact of the sequencing pipeline. Specific HLA alleles were associated with roughly 16,000 TCR beta sequences at a false discovery rate of 0.05 in a later analysis. Seventeen rarely observed V segments, including chromosome 9 orphons, were excluded from the earlier analysis of approximately 600 of the donors because counts were too low. A further reported finding was that TCR beta sequences accurately predicted the HLA-A and HLA-B alleles for most subjects in the first cohort. Most CMV-associated TCR beta chains appeared to be HLA-restricted in a later analysis, and the HLA associations seemed to be driven largely by CMV exposure. A few of the identified cytomegalovirus-associated TCR beta chains were confirmed in vitro to be specific for cytomegalovirus antigens. The authors suggested that the approach could potentially be generalized to other disease states and immunological phenotypes. V-gene and J-gene trimming of TCR beta chains was associated with a missense DCLRE1C variant in a later genetic analysis, and the association was replicated in an independent cohort. According to a later analysis, TCR association rates differed among HLA loci, with DRB1 alleles showing the most associated TCRs and HLA-C alleles showing the fewest. Strong co-occurrence of HLA alleles, especially DR and DQ, made assigning TCR associations to individual alleles difficult. The cohort was sequenced for TCR beta chains only, and without alpha or paired-chain data the features that could be detected were limited. Presence/absence analyses assumed roughly uniform sequencing depth across donors, an assumption that may not hold. The study listed 150 to 200 TCR beta chains as associated with cytomegalovirus. According to a later analysis, parvovirus B19, influenza, CMV and Epstein-Barr virus appeared linked to several top co-occurrence clusters. In a later analysis, HLA-associated TCR beta chains showed more clonal expansion and lower generation probabilities than non-associated chains that were equally common. The 87-base-pair reads could not distinguish some IMGT-functional V segments, including TRBV6-2 and TRBV6-3, so those segments were excluded.

Libraries were constructed by the immunoSEQ multiplex PCR assay. A mixture of 60 forward primers for TCR Vbeta segments and 13 reverse primers for TCR Jbeta segments was used in the multiplex PCR. The CDR3 region of rearranged TCR beta genes was amplified from genomic DNA by a multiplex PCR assay. The Illumina HiSeq System was used to sequence the amplified TCR beta libraries as 87-base-pair reads. As for the original processing: In a later analysis, some 80 million unique TCR beta chains were counted across the approximately 640 repertoires, and roughly 11 million of these chains were shared by at least two donors. Raw reads were error-corrected and collapsed into unique sequences by a nearest-neighbor algorithm in which closely related sequences were merged to remove PCR and sequencing errors. To assign V, D and J gene segments, CDR3 sequences were aligned to IMGT reference sequences. For a sequence to be retained, a match of at least six nucleotides was required to both a V gene segment and a J gene segment. A rearrangement was called productive if the CDR3 had no stop codons and remained in frame with V and J, and every other rearrangement was called non-productive. Following IMGT convention, CDR3 was defined as the stretch from the second conserved V-encoded cysteine to the conserved J-encoded phenylalanine. Sequences without an unambiguous match to a single V gene segment were excluded from the earlier analysis of approximately 600 of the donors. An earlier analysis of 450 to 650 of the donors called V segments functional above 56.7% productive rearrangements and segregating when the between-donor standard deviation exceeded 5%. A statistical classification framework was developed to diagnose cytomegalovirus status using the catalog of TCR beta chain sequences. A later analysis assigned V and J genes by comparing TCR nucleotide sequences with IMGT/GENE-DB human TR gene sequences. Using the TCRdist pipeline, a later analysis assigned CDR3 sequences along with most-parsimonious VDJ recombination scenarios. In a later analysis, each TCR beta chain was defined by its CDR3 amino acid sequence together with its V-gene family, and reads without a unique V-gene family were excluded. In a later analysis, a few hundred highly shared, low-generation-probability nucleotide sequences were removed to address suspected cross-contamination and a sequencing artifact. For each public chain, a later analysis derived a clonal expansion index from normalized ranks of inferred template counts within each repertoire. A later analysis computed generation probabilities with a VDJ recombination model fitted to out-of-frame rearrangements, and checked the results against IGoR. A later analysis scored TCR-TCR, TCR-HLA and TCR-CMV co-occurrence with hypergeometric tests, applying a repertoire-size bias correction to TCR pairs. In a later analysis, false discovery rates were estimated by permuting HLA or CMV assignments 20 times. A later analysis grouped co-occurring TCRs with DBSCAN, adding TCRdist sequence similarity when clustering within HLA-allele-positive subsets. Repertoires with fewer than 30,000 or more than 120,000 public chains, plus five repertoires with anomalous nucleotide sharing, were excluded from co-occurrence clustering. Here the immuneACCESS table is served through TCRdb, limited to in-frame sequences with V and J called. Missing clones are a known gap in these copies; in checked studies unresolved V genes cover under half, and the rest lacks a known reason. D and trimming were read from the DNA, whereas the V and J calls and clone size are those reported in that table. The sample data list approximately 100,000 clones, and about 81% of these were observed just once. In total, the top ten clones hold approximately 1.4% of the sample.

The cohort was made up of roughly 670 healthy bone marrow donors. At the time of sampling, every cohort member was nominally healthy, though immune exposures that went unrecorded were likely present. The donor was CMV seronegative and belonged to the group of over 350 seronegative cohort members. Each donor provided a peripheral blood sample, and peripheral blood mononuclear cells were used for TCR beta sequencing. The Qiagen DNeasy Blood Extraction Kit was used to extract genomic DNA from the blood cell samples. CDR3 length: 12 amino acids, cysteine to phenylalanine. The retained sequence is limited to the CDR3, 36 bases, with the frame set at the first base. CDR1 MNHNS and CDR2 SASEGT were looked up in the germline V gene. The V and J ends are trimmed by 3 bases and 0 bases, leaving 2 bases between them. As to this clone: Its antigen specificity is not known. No base quality information exists; no much larger clone differs at one position.

Sequenced sample: PBMCs. The chain is assembled from TRBV6-1 and TRBJ1-1; the D gene lacks a confident call. The TCR was taken from a man between 40 and 49 years old in good health and CMV-seronegative. The nucleotide sequence is TGTGCCAGCAGTGATATGAACACTGAAGCTTTCTTT. Protein translation: CASSDMNTEAFF.